This T cell receptor beta chain derives from a study of blood T cell repertoires in COVID-19. About the study: Sample material is recorded as cDNA or gDNA derived from T cells, B-cell-depleted T cells, or PBMCs.

Per the study methods: Amplification from reference gene primers served as the basis for estimated nucleated cell counts. Assay used: immunoSEQ multiplex PCR; TCRdb lists only in-frame clones, some missing. Clone size and V and J calls were adopted from that table, with D and trimming inferred from the DNA. Of approximately 75,000 clones in the sample, approximately 83% were seen once. The CDR3 covers 15 residues. Germline V gives CDR1 MNHEY, CDR2 SMNVEV (reference sequence). The ends lost 3 bases at V and 10 bases at J; junction bases unmatched: 5. Followed longitudinally, the Seattle patients had been enrolled during active infection.

The clonotype comes from a man aged 25-40 years with COVID-19, enrolled during active disease. Sequenced sample: peripheral blood. This rearrangement joins TRBV27 to TRBJ1-6; 11 nucleotides match TRBD1. CDR3 region: CASSLDRGRGSPLHF. CDR3 nucleotide sequence: TGTGCCAGCAGTTTGGACAGGGGGCGAGGGTCACCCCTCCACTTT.